These T cell receptor beta chains were read from a single sample in a study of vaccination and CD4 T cells after COVID-19. Using its own MiXCR run on the PCR reads, TCRdb lists one record per CDR3 protein. The profile shows 7,000 or so distinct CDR3 sequences, 60% to 80% of them singletons. These receptors have no known antigen. The source material was CD4+ T cells from blood, cultured in vitro. The receptor set was obtained from a human donor who had recovered from COVID-19. Both conserved end residues are part of each CDR3. A D gene is named only where the DNA matches it firmly. Where a row states a size, it is once, few, many or the class of an expanded clone; other rows omit it.

V	size	J	D	CDR3	DNA
TRBV6-5	few	TRBJ1-2	.	CASSYTSLQVGVPNYGYTF	TGTGCCAGCAGTTACACCAGTTTGCAGGTGGGGGTTCCTAACTATGGCTACACCTTC
TRBV6-1	few	TRBJ1-2	.	CASSEGLANYGYTF	TGTGCCAGCAGTGAAGGACTAGCTAACTATGGCTACACCTTC
TRBV27	.	TRBJ1-2	.	CASSLDPNYGYTF	TGTGCCAGCAGTCTGGACCCTAACTATGGCTACACCTTC
TRBV11-2	once	TRBJ2-2	TRBD2	CASSPISGRGPGELFF	TGTGCCAGCAGCCCCATTAGCGGGAGAGGTCCCGGGGAGCTGTTTTTT
TRBV7-2	few	TRBJ2-2	.	CASSLVWRELFF	TGTGCCAGCAGCTTGGTTTGGAGGGAGCTGTTTTTT
TRBV19	.	TRBJ1-1	.	CASSARVPNSMNTEAFF	TGTGCCAGTAGTGCACGGGTCCCTAATTCAATGAACACTGAAGCTTTCTTT
TRBV7-2	.	TRBJ1-4	.	CASSLGRGEKLFF	TGTGCCAGCAGCTTAGGCAGGGGTGAAAAACTGTTTTTT
TRBV20-1	.	TRBJ1-2	.	CSARRRTQVYGYTF	TGCAGTGCTAGACGACGGACGCAGGTTTATGGCTACACCTTC
TRBV11-2	.	TRBJ2-7	.	CASSLGGRANVQYF	TGTGCCAGCAGCTTAGGCGGCAGGGCGAACGTGCAGTACTTC
TRBV14	.	TRBJ1-5	.	CASSHRQSYSNQPQHF	TGTGCCAGCAGCCATCGACAGTCCTATAGCAATCAGCCCCAGCATTTT
TRBV7-9	.	TRBJ1-2	TRBD1	CASSLEQGGYYGYTF	TGTGCCAGCAGCTTAGAACAGGGGGGGTACTATGGCTACACCTTC
TRBV5-1	.	TRBJ2-7	TRBD2	CASSFANGLAVGNDEQYF	TGCGCCAGCAGCTTTGCCAACGGACTAGCGGTCGGGAATGACGAGCAGTACTTC
TRBV30	.	TRBJ1-2	.	CAWSGGGDYGYTF	TGTGCCTGGAGTGGCGGAGGGGACTATGGCTACACCTTC
TRBV2	once	TRBJ1-5	TRBD1	CAGSNNQGAGNQPQHF	TGTGCCGGCAGTAACAACCAGGGGGCAGGAAATCAGCCCCAGCATTTT
TRBV20-1	once	TRBJ1-5	TRBD1	CSAPGTGALRGNQPQHF	TGCAGTGCTCCCGGGACAGGAGCGCTAAGGGGCAATCAGCCCCAGCATTTT
TRBV19	once	TRBJ1-2	.	CASLIANYGYTF	TGTGCCAGTCTAATAGCTAACTATGGCTACACCTTC
TRBV15	.	TRBJ1-2	.	CATSRDRSGGYGYTF	TGTGCCACCAGCAGAGATCGGAGCGGGGGCTATGGCTACACCTTC
TRBV27	.	TRBJ1-1	.	CASSLTYRVNTEAFF	TGTGCCAGCAGTTTAACGTACCGGGTAAACACTGAAGCTTTCTTT
TRBV6-1	.	TRBJ1-2	.	CASSPYDGNYGYTF	TGTGCCAGCAGCCCTTACGATGGTAACTATGGCTACACCTTC
TRBV20-1	.	TRBJ2-5	TRBD2	CSAQTGTSGGPQETQYF	TGCAGTGCTCAAACCGGGACTAGCGGGGGGCCCCAAGAGACCCAGTACTTC
TRBV11-2	.	TRBJ2-7	TRBD2	CASSLVREGGGEQYF	TGTGCCAGCAGCTTAGTTCGGGAGGGTGGGGGCGAGCAGTACTTC
TRBV6-2/TRBV6-3	once	TRBJ2-7	TRBD2	CASSYSRLSGGGYEQYF	TGTGCCAGCAGTTACTCCAGACTGAGTGGCGGGGGTTATGAGCAGTACTTC
TRBV21-1	few	TRBJ1-5	.	CASSPSRGCNQPQHF	TGTGCCAGCAGCCCGTCCCGCGGATGCAATCAGCCCCAGCATTTT
TRBV18	few	TRBJ2-5	TRBD1	CASSSLTGGPETQYF	TGTGCCAGCTCCTCCTTGACAGGGGGACCAGAGACCCAGTACTTC
TRBV2	.	TRBJ2-3	TRBD2	CASSGGGGGFDTQYF	TGTGCCAGCAGTGGGGGCGGGGGGGGCTTCGATACGCAGTATTTT
TRBV20-1	.	TRBJ2-7	TRBD1	CSAPVWTGGDSYEQYF	TGCAGTGCCCCAGTATGGACAGGGGGAGACTCCTACGAGCAGTACTTC
TRBV5-4	.	TRBJ1-1	TRBD1	CASIDRANTEAFF	TGTGCCAGCATCGACAGGGCGAACACTGAAGCTTTCTTT
TRBV6-2/TRBV6-3	.	TRBJ2-6	.	CASSYLHVLSSSGANVLTF	TGTGCCAGCAGTTACCTCCACGTCCTATCTTCCTCTGGGGCCAACGTCCTGACTTTC
TRBV11-2	.	TRBJ2-1	TRBD2	CASSQGLAGSDEQFF	TGTGCCAGCAGCCAGGGACTAGCGGGGAGTGATGAGCAGTTCTTC
TRBV3-1	.	TRBJ1-2	.	CASSQEGATGNGYTF	TGTGCCAGCAGCCAAGAAGGGGCCACCGGGAATGGCTACACCTTC
TRBV5-4	.	TRBJ2-7	TRBD2	CASSLEAGGDYEQYF	TGTGCCAGCAGCTTGGAAGCGGGAGGAGACTACGAGCAGTACTTC
TRBV19	.	TRBJ2-2	.	CASSVAGNTGELFF	TGTGCCAGTAGTGTGGCCGGGAACACCGGGGAGCTGTTTTTT
TRBV6-2/TRBV6-3	few	TRBJ1-6	.	CASSYEVMSSYNSPLHF	TGTGCCAGCAGTTACGAGGTGATGAGCTCCTATAATTCACCCCTCCACTTT
TRBV23-1	.	TRBJ1-2	TRBD1	CASSPQTGQNYGYTF	TGCGCCAGCAGTCCCCAGACAGGGCAGAACTATGGCTACACCTTC
TRBV19	.	TRBJ2-2	.	CASSMLTGELFF	TGTGCCAGTAGTATGTTAACCGGGGAGCTGTTTTTT
TRBV20-1	few	TRBJ1-1	.	CSARWGVEAFF	TGCAGTGCTCGGTGGGGGGTCGAAGCTTTCTTT
TRBV20-1	.	TRBJ2-7	.	CSARRPGPYEQYF	TGCAGTGCTAGACGCCCCGGTCCCTACGAGCAGTACTTC